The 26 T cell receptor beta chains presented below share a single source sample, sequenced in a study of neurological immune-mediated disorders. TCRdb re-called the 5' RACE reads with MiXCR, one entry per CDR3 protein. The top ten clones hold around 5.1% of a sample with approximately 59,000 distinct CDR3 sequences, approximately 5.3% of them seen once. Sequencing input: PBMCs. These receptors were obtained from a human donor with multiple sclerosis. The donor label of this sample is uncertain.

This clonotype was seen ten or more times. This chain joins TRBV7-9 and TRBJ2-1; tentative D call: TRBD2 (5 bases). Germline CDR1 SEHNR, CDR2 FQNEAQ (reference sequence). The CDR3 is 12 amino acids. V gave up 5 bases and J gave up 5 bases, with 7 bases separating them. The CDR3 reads CASSAGDNEQFF. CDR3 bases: TGTGCCAGCAGCGCCGGGGACAATGAGCAGTTCTTC.

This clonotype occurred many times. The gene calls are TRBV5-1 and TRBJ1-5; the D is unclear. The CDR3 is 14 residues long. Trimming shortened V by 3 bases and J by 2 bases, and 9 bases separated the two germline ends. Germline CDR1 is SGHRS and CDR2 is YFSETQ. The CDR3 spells CASSSGYGNQPQHF. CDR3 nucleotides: TGCGCCAGCAGCTCCGGTTATGGCAATCAGCCCCAGCATTTT.

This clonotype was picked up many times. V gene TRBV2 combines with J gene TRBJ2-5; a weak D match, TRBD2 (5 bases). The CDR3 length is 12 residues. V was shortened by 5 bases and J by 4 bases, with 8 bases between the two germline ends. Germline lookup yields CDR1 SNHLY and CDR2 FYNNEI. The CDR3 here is CASSPSTETQYF. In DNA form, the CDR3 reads TGTGCCAGCAGTCCTAGCACAGAGACCCAGTACTTC. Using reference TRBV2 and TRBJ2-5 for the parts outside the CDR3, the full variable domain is EPEVTQTPSHQVTQMGQEVILRCVPISNHLYFYWYRQILGQKVEFLVSFYNNEISEKSEIFDDQFSVERPDGSNFTLKIRSTKLEDSAMYFCASSPSTETQYFGPGTRLLVL.

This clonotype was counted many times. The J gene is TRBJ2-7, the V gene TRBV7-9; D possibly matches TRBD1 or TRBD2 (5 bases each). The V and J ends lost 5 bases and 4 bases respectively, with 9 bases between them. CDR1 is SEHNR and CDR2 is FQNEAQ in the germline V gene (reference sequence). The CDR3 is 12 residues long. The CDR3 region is CASSPGTYEQYF. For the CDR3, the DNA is TGTGCCAGCAGCCCCGGGACGTACGAGCAGTACTTC.

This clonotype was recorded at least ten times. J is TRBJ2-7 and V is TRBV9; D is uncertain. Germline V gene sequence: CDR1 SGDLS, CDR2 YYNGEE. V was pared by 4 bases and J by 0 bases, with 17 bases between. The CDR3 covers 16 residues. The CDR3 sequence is CASSFSWSTPSYEQYF. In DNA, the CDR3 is TGTGCCAGCAGCTTCTCCTGGTCGACCCCCTCCTACGAGCAGTACTTC.

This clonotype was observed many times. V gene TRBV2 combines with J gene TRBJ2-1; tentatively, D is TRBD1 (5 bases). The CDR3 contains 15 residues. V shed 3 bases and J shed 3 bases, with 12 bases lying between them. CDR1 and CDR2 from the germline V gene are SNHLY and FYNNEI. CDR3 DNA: TGTGCCAGCAGTGAGTTGGGGCCAAGCTACAATGAGCAGTTCTTC. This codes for CASSELGPSYNEQFF.

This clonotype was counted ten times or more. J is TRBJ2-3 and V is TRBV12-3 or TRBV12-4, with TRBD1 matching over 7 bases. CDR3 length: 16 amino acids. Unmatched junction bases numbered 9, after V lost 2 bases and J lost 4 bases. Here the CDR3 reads CASSLQNRGGSDTQYF. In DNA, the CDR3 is TGTGCCAGCAGTTTACAAAACAGGGGTGGGTCAGATACGCAGTATTTT.

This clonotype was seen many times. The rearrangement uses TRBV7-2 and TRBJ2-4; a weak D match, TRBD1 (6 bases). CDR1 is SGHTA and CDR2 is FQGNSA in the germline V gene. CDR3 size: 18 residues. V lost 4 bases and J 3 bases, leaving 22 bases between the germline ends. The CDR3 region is CASSSPTDRRFGKNIQYF. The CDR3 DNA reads TGTGCCAGCAGCTCCCCCACGGACAGACGATTTGGCAAAAACATTCAGTACTTC.

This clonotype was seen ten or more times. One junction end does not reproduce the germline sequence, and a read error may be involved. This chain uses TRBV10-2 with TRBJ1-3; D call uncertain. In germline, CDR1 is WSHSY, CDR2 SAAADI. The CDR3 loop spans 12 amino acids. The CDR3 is CASSEPDGGGNF. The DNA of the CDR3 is TGCGCCAGCAGCGAACCCGACGGTGGTGGGAATTTT.

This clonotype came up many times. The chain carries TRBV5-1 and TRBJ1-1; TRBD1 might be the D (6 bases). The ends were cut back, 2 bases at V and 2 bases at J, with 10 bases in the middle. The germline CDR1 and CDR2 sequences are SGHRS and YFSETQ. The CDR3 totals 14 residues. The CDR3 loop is CASSFVDSNTEAFF. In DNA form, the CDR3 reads TGCGCCAGCAGCTTCGTGGACAGTAACACTGAAGCTTTCTTT.

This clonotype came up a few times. The CDR3 loop is CASSPLAGRGYEQYF. The DNA for the CDR3 is TGTGCCAGCAGCCCACTAGCGGGCAGGGGCTACGAGCAGTACTTC. The chain combines TRBV11-2 with TRBJ2-7, with 9 nucleotides matching TRBD2. From germline, CDR1 is SGHAT and CDR2 FQNNGV. V was clipped by 5 bases and J by 3 bases; unmatched bases: 8. This CDR3 spans 15 amino acids.

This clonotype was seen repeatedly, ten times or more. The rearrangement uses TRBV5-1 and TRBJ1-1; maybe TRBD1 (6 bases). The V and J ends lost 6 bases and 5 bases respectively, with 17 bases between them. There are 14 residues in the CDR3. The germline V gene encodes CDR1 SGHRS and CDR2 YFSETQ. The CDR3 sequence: CASTPPGHITEAFF. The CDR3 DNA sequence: TGCGCCAGCACTCCGCCGGGACATATAACTGAAGCTTTCTTT.

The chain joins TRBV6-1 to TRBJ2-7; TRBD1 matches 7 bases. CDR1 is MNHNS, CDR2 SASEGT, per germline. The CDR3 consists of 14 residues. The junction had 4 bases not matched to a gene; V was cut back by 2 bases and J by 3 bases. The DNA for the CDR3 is TGTGCCAGCAGTGAAACAGGGGAACGCTACGAGCAGTACTTC. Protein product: CASSETGERYEQYF.

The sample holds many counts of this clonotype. CDR3 sequence: CASSLGGPSTDTQYF. The DNA of the CDR3 is TGTGCCAGCAGCTTAGGAGGGCCAAGCACAGATACGCAGTATTTT. This chain links TRBV7-9 with TRBJ2-3; perhaps TRBD2 as D (5 bases). The CDR3 contains 15 residues. Germline V CDR1 and CDR2: SEHNR, FQNEAQ (reference sequence). V was pared by 1 base and J by 0 bases, with 8 bases between.

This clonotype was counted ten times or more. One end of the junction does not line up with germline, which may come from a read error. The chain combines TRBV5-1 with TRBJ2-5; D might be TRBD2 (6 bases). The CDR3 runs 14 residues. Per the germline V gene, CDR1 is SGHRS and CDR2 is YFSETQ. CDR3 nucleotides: TGCGCCAGCAGCTTGTTAGCGGACCAAGAGATCCAGTACTTC. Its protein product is CASSLLADQEIQYF.

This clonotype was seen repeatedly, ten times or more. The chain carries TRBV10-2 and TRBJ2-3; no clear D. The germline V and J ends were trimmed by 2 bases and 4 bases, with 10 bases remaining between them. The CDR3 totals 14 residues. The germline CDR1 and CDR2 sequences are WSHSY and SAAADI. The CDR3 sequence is CASSELSEADTQYF. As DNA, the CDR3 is TGCGCCAGCAGTGAGCTCAGTGAGGCAGATACGCAGTATTTT.

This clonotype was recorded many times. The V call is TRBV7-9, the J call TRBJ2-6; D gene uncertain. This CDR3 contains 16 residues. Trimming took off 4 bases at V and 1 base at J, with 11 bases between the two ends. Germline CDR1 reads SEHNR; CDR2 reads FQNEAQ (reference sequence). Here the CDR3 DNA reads TGTGCCAGCAGCTCAGACACAGCGTCTGGGGCCAACGTCCTGACTTTC. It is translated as CASSSDTASGANVLTF.

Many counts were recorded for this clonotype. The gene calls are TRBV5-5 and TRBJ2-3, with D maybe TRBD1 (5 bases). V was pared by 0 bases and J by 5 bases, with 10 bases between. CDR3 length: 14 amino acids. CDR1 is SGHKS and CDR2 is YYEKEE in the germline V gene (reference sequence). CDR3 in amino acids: CASSLASRGDTQYF. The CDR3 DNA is TGTGCCAGCAGCTTGGCGTCAAGGGGAGATACGCAGTATTTT.

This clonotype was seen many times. The CDR3 DNA sequence: TGTGCCAGCAGCTCTGGACGGTTCTATGGCTACACCTTC. The encoded protein is CASSSGRFYGYTF. The V call is TRBV7-2, the J call TRBJ1-2; D gene unclear. The CDR3 sequence is 13 residues long. The V end was cut by 4 bases, the J end by 4 bases, with 10 bases between. Germline assignment: CDR1 SGHTA and CDR2 FQGNSA. The full variable domain, with the rest looked up from reference TRBV7-2 and TRBJ1-2, is GAGVSQSPSNKVTEKGKDVELRCDPISGHTALYWYRQSLGQGLEFLIYFQGNSAPDKSGLPSDRFSAERTGGSVSTLTIQRTQQEDSAVYLCASSSGRFYGYTFGSGTRLTVV.

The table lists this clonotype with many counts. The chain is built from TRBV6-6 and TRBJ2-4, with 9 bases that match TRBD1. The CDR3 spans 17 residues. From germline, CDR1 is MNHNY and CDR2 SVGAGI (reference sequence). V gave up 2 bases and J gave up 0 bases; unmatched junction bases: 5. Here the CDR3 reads CASSYRTGELAKNIQYF. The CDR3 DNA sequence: TGTGCCAGCAGTTACCGGACAGGGGAGCTAGCCAAAAACATTCAGTACTTC.

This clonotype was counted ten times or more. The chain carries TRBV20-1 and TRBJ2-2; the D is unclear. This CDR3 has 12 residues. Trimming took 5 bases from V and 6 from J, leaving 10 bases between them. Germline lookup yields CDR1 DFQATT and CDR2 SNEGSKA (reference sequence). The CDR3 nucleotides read TGCAGTGCTCTGCGGACGGCCGGGGAGCTGTTTTTT. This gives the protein CSALRTAGELFF.

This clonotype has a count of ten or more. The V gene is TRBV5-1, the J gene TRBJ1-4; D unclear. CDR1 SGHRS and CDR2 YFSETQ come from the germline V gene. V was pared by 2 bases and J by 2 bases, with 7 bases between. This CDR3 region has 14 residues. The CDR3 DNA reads TGCGCCAGCAGCTTAGGCGGGACTAATGAAAAACTGTTTTTT. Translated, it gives CASSLGGTNEKLFF.

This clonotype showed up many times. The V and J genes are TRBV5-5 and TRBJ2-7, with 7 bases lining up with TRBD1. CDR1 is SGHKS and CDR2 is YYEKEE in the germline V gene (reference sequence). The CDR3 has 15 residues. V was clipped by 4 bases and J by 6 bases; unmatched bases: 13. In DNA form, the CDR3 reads TGTGCCAGCAGCAAACTGACAGGGTACTCGGGCGAGCAGTACTTC. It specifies CASSKLTGYSGEQYF.

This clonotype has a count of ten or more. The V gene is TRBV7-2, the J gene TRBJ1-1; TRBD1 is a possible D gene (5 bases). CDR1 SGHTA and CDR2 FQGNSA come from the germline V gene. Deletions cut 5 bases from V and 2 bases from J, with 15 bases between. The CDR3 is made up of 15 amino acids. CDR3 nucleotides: TGTGCCAGCAGCCGGCGGCCGGGACCAAACACTGAAGCTTTCTTT. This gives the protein CASSRRPGPNTEAFF.

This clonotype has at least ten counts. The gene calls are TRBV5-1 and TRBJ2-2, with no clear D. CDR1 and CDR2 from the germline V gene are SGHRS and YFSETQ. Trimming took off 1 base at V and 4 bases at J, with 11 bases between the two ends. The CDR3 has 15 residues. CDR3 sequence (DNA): TGCGCCAGCAGCTTGATGGGTAGTAGCACCGGGGAGCTGTTTTTT. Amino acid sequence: CASSLMGSSTGELFF.

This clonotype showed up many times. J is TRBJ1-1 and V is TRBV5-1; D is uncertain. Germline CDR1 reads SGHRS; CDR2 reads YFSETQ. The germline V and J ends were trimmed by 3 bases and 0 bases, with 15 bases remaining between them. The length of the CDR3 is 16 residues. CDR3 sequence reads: CASSSLTQRMNTEAFF. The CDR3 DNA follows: TGCGCCAGCAGCTCACTGACACAACGCATGAACACTGAAGCTTTCTTT.